These T cell receptor beta chains were read from a single sample in a study of T cells in localized non-small cell lung cancer. The protocol was immunoSEQ multiplex PCR, while the TCRdb copy is restricted to in-frame clones and leaves out a portion. Among approximately 54,000 clones listed, approximately 90% were seen once. The sequences come from peripheral blood, collected before any cancer treatment. The receptor source for this set is a woman aged 40 to 75 with stage I lung adenocarcinoma. Both conserved end residues are trimmed from each CDR3. D genes are given only for firm matches.

V,D,CDR3
TRBV30,TRBD2,AWSALRGGTDTQY
TRBV27,-,ASRRSRRVETEAF
TRBV7-9,-,ASSSSTGYSGNTIY
TRBV27,-,ASSLSGVQPQH
TRBV19,-,ASSIVFGQPQH
TRBV7-2,TRBD1,ASSLWTGSYNEQF
TRBV18,-,ASSPVSDGNTIY
TRBV7-9,TRBD1,ASSGEGQFSGYT
TRBV19,-,ASSIEENRSNKPQH
TRBV5-4,TRBD1,ATSTGLLSGANVLT
TRBV19,TRBD1,ASSIDQRGQGAF
TRBV6-5,TRBD2,ASSYFSGGARGTQY
TRBV30,-,AWSVPGRVRGTDTQY
TRBV7-3,-,ASSLDGPYNEQF
TRBV7-2,-,ASSLVVRESSYNEQF
TRBV6-6,-,APSREQETQY
TRBV19,-,ASSVLTGSQETQY
TRBV13,-,ASSLGSGGRQPQH
TRBV27,TRBD2,ASRGTGPGLGTPHTDTQY
TRBV19,-,ASSNSGSTYNEQF
TRBV5-6,-,ASSLAGRGYTDTQY
TRBV27,-,ASSTPGGTEAF
TRBV9,TRBD2,ASSVGLGGLYEQY
TRBV5-5,TRBD1,ASSLQHRDRVTGNTIY
TRBV27,-,ASKGESTWRYGYT
TRBV19,TRBD1,ASSVGQGGTRETQY
TRBV11-2,-,ASSLRGFSTDTQY
TRBV7-6,TRBD1,ASSKTGIGETQY
TRBV5-4,TRBD1,ASAGQANTEAF